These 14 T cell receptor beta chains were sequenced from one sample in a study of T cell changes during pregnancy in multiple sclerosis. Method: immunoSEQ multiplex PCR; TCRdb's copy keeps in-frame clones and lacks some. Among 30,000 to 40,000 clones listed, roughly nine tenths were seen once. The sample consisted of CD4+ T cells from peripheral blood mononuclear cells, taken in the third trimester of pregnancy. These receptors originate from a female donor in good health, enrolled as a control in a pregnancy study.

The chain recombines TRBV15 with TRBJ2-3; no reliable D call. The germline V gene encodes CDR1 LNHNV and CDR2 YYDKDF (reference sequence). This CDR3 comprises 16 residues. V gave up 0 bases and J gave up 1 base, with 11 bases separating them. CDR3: CATSRENTGGTDTQYF. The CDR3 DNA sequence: TGTGCCACCAGCAGAGAAAATACGGGTGGCACAGATACGCAGTATTTT.

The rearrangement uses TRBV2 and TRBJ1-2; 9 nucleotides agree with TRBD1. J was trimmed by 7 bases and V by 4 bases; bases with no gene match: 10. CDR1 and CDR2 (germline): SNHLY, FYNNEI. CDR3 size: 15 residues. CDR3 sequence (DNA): TGTGCCAGCAGTGGGAAGGGGGACAGGGATGTTGGCTACACCTTC. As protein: CASSGKGDRDVGYTF.

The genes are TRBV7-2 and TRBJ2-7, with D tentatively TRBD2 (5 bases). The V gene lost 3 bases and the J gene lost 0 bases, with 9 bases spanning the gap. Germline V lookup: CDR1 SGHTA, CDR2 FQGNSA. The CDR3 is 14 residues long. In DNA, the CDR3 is TGTGCCAGCAGCTTCTCGGGGAGCTCCTACGAGCAGTACTTC. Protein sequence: CASSFSGSSYEQYF.

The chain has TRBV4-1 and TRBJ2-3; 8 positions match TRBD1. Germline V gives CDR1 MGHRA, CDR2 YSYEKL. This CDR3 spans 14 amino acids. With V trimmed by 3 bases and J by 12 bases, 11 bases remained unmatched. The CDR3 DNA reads TGCGCCAGCAGCCAGGGACAGCACAGGGGGAAACAGTATTTT. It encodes CASSQGQHRGKQYF.

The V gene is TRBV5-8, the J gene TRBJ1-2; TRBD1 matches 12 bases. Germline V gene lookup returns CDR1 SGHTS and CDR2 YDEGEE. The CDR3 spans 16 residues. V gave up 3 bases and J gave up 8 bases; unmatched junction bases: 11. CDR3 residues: CASSSHRGQGARGYTF. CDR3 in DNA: TGTGCCAGCAGCTCCCACCGGGGACAGGGGGCGCGGGGCTACACCTTC. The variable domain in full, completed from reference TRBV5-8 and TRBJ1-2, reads EAGVTQSPTHLIKTRGQQATLRCSPISGHTSVYWYQQALGLGLQFLLWYDEGEERNRGNFPPRFSGRQFPNYSSELNVNALELEDSALYLCASSSHRGQGARGYTFGSGTRLTVV.

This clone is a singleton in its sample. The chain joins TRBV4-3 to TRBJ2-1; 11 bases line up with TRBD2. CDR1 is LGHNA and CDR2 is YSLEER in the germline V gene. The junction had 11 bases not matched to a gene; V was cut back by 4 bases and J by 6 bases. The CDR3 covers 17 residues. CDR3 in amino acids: CASSPQSGTSGINEQFF. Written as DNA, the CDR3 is TGCGCCAGCAGCCCACAATCCGGGACTAGCGGAATCAATGAGCAGTTCTTC.

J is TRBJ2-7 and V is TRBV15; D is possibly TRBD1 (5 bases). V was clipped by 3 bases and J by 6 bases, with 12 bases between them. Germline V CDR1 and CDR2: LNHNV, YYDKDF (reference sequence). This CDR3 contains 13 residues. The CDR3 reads CATSSQSGSEQYF. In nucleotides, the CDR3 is TGTGCCACCAGCAGCCAATCAGGGTCCGAGCAGTACTTC.

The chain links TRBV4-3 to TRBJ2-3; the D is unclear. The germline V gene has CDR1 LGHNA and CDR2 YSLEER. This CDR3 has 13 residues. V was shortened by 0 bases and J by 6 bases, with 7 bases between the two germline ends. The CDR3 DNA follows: TGCGCCAGCAGCCAAGATAAAAGCGATACGCAGTATTTT. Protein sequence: CASSQDKSDTQYF.

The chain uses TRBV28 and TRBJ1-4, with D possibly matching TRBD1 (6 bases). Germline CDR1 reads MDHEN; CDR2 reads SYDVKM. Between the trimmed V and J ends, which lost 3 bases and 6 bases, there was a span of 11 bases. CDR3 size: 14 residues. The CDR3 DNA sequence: TGTGCCAGCAGTTTCCGGGCAGGGGATGAAAAACTGTTTTTT. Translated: CASSFRAGDEKLFF. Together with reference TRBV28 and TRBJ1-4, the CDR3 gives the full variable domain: DVKVTQSSRYLVKRTGEKVFLECVQDMDHENMFWYRQDPGLGLRLIYFSYDVKMKEKGDIPEGYSVSREKKERFSLILESASTNQTSMYLCASSFRAGDEKLFFGSGTQLSVL.

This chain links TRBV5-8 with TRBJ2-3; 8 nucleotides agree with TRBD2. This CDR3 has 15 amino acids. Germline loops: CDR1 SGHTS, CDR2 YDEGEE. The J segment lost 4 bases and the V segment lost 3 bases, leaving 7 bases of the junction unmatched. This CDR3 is CASSWTGGPSDTQYF. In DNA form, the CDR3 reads TGTGCCAGCAGCTGGACGGGGGGGCCATCAGATACGCAGTATTTT.

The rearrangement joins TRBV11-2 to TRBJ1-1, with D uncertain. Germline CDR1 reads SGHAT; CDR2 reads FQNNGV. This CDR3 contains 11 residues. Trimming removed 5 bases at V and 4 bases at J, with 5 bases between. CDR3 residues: CASSPITEAFF. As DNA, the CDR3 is TGTGCCAGCAGCCCAATCACTGAAGCTTTCTTT.

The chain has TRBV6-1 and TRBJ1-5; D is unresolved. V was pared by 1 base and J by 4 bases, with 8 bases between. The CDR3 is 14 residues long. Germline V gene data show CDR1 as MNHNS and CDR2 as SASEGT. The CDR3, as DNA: TGTGCCAGCAGTGAAGGATTTGAGAATCAGCCCCAGCATTTT. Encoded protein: CASSEGFENQPQHF.

This CDR3 reads CASSRDRFFDTQYF. The CDR3 nucleotides are TGTGCCAGCTCAAGGGACAGGTTCTTCGATACGCAGTATTTT. The chain combines TRBV18 with TRBJ2-3, with TRBD1 matching 8 bases. V dropped 5 bases and J dropped 6; count of bases not matched to a gene: 7. This CDR3 is built from 14 residues. Looked up from germline, CDR1 is KGHSH and CDR2 is LQKENI.

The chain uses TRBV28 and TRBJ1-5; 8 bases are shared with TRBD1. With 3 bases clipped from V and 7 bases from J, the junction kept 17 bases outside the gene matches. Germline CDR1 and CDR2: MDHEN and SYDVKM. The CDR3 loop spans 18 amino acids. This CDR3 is CASSFPVLQGGRKQPQHF. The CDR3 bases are TGTGCCAGCAGTTTTCCCGTTTTACAGGGGGGAAGGAAGCAGCCCCAGCATTTT.